Reported below is one T cell receptor beta chain. There is no known antigen for this receptor. No much larger clonotype is one base removed from it; base qualities were not supplied. From the cysteine up to the phenylalanine, the CDR3 has a length of 12 residues. Only the CDR3 DNA is retained, 36 bases long and in frame from the first base. The germline V gene yields WSHSY for CDR1 and SAAADI for CDR2. At the junction V is shortened by 8 bases and J by 6 bases, with 10 bases in between. The trial excluded patients who had a history of autoimmune disease or who were on systemic immunosuppression. In every dose cohort, peripheral blood was drawn for TCR sequencing at baseline, cycle 4 day 1, and cycle 7 day 1. Samples came from an open-label, multicenter, first-in-human phase I dose-escalation trial of ivuxolimab. The trial enrolled adults with locally advanced or metastatic head and neck squamous cell, hepatocellular, melanoma or renal cell carcinoma. Before TCR sequencing, CD4+ and CD8+ T cells were separately sorted from peripheral blood.

For sequencing of the TCRbeta CDR3 region, genomic DNA was extracted from the sorted cells. The immunoSEQ Assay was used to sequence the TCRbeta CDR3 regions. TCRdb took over this immuneACCESS table, retaining in-frame rearrangements with V and J assigned. Such tables are incomplete; in checked studies, under half of the missing clones stem from an unresolved V gene, and the remainder is unexplained. The sample table lists 90,000 or so clones, roughly 91% of them with a count of one. The top ten clones comprise 2.6% of the sample. The sample comes from a study of OX40 agonist ivuxolimab in advanced cancers. With regard to the full study: Ivuxolimab was an agonistic, fully human IgG2 monoclonal antibody directed against OX40 (CD134), a costimulatory receptor. Intravenous ivuxolimab was administered to patients every 2 weeks at six dose levels: 0.01, 0.1, 0.3, 1.5, 3 and 10 mg/kg. Of the 52 patients in dose escalation, some 20 had hepatocellular carcinoma, approximately 15 had melanoma, 9 had renal cell carcinoma and 9 had head and neck cancer. In the dose-escalation cohort, roughly 80% of patients were male, and the mean age was about 55 years, with a range of about 23 to 90. Prior anti-PD-1, anti-PD-L1 or anti-CTLA-4 therapy was permitted, and approximately 41% of dose-escalation patients had received checkpoint inhibitors. Partial responses occurred in three dose-escalation patients: two with cutaneous melanoma and one with hepatocellular carcinoma. Peripheral TCRbeta sequencing aimed to test whether ivuxolimab altered TCR sequence diversity and caused clonal T-cell expansion. The paper reports the monotherapy dose-escalation portion (N of about 50 patients) of the phase I ivuxolimab trial.

On the study overall, not on this receptor specifically: In the 0.1-3.0 mg/kg groups, partial responders were among the patients with the lowest normalized peripheral clonal expansion, particularly in CD8+ T cells. Which antigens the clonally expanded peripheral T cells were specific for was not determined. At doses from 0.1 to 3.0 mg/kg, clonal expansion was seen in both CD4+ and CD8+ blood T cells between baseline and week 6. After ivuxolimab, CD8+ T cells had more expanded clones than CD4+ T cells on average. Low levels of normalized T-cell clonal expansion were also seen in some patients who did not respond.

The specimen comprised CD4+ or CD8+ T cells sorted from blood, sampled in a trial of the OX40 agonist ivuxolimab. The rearranged chain carries TRBV10-2 and TRBJ2-2, with the D call perhaps TRBD1 or TRBD2, as 5 bases match in each case. This TCR came from an adult with an advanced solid tumor such as melanoma, head and neck, liver or kidney cancer. The DNA sequence reads TGCGCCAGCCAAGAGGGGTCCGGGGAGCTGTTTTTT. Its translation reads: CASQEGSGELFF.